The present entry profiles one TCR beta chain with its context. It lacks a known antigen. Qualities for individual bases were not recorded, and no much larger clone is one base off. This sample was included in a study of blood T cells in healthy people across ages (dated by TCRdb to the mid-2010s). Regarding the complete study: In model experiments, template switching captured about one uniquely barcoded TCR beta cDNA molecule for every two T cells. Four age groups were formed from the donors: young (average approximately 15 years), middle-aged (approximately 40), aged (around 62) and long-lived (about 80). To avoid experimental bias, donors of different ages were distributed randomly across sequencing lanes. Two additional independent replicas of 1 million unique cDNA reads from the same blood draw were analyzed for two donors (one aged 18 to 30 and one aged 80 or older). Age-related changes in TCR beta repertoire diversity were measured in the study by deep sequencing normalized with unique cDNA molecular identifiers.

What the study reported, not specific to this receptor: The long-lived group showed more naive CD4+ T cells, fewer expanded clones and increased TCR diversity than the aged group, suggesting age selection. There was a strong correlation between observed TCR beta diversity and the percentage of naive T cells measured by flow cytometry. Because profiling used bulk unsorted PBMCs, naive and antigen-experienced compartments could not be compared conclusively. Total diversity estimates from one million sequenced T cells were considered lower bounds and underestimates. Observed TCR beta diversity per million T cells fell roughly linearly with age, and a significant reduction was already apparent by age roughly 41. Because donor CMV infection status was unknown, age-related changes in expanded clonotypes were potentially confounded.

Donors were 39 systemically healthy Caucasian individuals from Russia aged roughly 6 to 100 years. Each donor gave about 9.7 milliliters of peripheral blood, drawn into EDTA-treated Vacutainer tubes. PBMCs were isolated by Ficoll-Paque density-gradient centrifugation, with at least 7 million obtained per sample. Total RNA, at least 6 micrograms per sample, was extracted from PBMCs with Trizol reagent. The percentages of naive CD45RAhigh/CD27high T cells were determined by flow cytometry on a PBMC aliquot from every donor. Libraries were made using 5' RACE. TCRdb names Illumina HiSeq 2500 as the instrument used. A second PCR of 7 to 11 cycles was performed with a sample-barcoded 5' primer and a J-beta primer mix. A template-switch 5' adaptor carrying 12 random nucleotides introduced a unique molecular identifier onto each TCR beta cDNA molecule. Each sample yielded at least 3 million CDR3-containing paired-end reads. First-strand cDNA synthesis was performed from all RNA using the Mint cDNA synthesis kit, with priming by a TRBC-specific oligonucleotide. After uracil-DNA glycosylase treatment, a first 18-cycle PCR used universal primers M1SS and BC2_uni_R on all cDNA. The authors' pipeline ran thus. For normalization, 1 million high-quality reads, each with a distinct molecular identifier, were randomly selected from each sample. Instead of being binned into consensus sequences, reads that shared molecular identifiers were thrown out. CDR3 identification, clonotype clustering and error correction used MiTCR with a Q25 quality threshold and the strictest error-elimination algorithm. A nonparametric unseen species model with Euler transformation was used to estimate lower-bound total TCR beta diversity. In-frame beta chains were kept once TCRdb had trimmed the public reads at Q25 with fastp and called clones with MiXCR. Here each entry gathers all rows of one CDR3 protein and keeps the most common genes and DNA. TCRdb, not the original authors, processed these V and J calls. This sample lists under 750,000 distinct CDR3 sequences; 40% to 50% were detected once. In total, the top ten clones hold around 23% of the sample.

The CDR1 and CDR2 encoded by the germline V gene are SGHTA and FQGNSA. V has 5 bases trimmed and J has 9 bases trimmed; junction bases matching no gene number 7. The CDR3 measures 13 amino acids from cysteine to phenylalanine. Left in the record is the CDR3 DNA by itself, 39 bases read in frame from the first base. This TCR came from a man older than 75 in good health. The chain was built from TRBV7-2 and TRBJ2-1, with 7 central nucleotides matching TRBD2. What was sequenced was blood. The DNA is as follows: TGTGCCAGCAGCGGAAGCGGGGACGGTGAGCAGTTCTTC. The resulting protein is CASSGSGDGEQFF.